This record concerns one T cell receptor (beta chain) sequence. The length of the CDR3 is 14 residues. The ends were cut back, 6 bases at V and 0 bases at J, with 12 bases in the middle. Germline V gene lookup returns CDR1 MNHEY and CDR2 SVGAGI. The source of the sample is a study of blood T cell repertoires in COVID-19. In the original workflow: From reference gene primer amplification, estimates of nucleated cell counts were derived. Clones were sequenced by immunoSEQ multiplex PCR, and TCRdb holds only the in-frame ones, with some missing. The V and J calls and the clone size are those of that table, but D and trimming were determined from the DNA. The table lists about 220,000 clones, more than 75% of them singletons, with roughly 13% in the top ten.

V gene TRBV6-5 combines with J gene TRBJ2-7; D perhaps matches TRBD1 (5 bases). The clonotype originates from a human donor in a cohort sampled during active COVID-19. Sequenced material: peripheral blood. The CDR3 spells CASRVGRYSYEQYF. The DNA for the CDR3 is TGTGCCAGCAGAGTGGGGCGGTACTCCTACGAGCAGTACTTC.